This T cell receptor (beta chain) originates from a study of T cells expressing NK-cell markers. The wider study: Obtained from sorted CD3+CD56+NKG2C+, CD3+CD56+NKG2C- and CD3+CD56-NKG2C+ T cells were the TCR beta repertoires. Seven of the eight sequenced donors were classified as HCMV-seropositive, and one was classified as seronegative.

For this clonotype: The antigen is undetermined.

General observations from the study: Roughly six donors had dominant NKG2C+ clonotypes that comprised roughly 1.0-8% of their CD8+ T cells.

Scientists made TCR beta cDNA using 5'RACE template switching with UMIs. TCRdb derives one entry per CDR3 protein from the 5' RACE reads, leaving out DNA. Its clone listing holds 550,000 to 600,000 distinct CDR3 sequences. The germline V gene has CDR1 SGHAT and CDR2 FQNNGV. The CDR3 spans 13 residues. This clonotype was sampled from a man younger than 30 in good health. The rearrangement uses TRBV11-2 and TRBJ2-7; TCRdb proposes TRBD2, but this gene call is untestable without DNA. Sequenced input: blood T cells: a sorted CD56 or NKG2C T cell subset, CD4+ or CD8+ T cells, or bulk PBMC T cells (not recorded which). The CDR3 sequence is CASSSSGKQEQYF.